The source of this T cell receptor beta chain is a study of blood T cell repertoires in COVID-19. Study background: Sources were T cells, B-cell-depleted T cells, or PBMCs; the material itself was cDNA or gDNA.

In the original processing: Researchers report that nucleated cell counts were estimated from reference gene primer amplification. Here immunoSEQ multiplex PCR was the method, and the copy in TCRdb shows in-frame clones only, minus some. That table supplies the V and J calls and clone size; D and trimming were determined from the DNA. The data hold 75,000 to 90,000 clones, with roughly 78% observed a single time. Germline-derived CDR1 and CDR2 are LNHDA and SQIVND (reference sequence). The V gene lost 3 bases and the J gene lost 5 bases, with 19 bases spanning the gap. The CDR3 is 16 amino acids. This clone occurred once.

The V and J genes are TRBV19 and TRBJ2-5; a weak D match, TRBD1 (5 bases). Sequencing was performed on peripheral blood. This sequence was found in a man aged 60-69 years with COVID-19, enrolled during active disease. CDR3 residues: CASSMRIGAISETQYF. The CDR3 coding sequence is TGTGCCAGTAGTATGAGGATAGGGGCCATCTCGGAGACCCAGTACTTC.